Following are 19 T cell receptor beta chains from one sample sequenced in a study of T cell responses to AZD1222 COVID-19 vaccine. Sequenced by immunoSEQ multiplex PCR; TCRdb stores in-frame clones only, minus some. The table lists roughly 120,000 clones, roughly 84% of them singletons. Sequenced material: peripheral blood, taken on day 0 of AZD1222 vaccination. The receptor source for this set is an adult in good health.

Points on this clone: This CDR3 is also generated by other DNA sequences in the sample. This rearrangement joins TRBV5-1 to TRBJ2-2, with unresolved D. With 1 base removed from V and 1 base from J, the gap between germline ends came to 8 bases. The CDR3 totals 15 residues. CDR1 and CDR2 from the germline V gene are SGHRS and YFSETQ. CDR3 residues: CASSLMELNTGELFF. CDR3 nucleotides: TGCGCCAGCAGCTTGATGGAACTGAACACCGGGGAGCTGTTTTTT.

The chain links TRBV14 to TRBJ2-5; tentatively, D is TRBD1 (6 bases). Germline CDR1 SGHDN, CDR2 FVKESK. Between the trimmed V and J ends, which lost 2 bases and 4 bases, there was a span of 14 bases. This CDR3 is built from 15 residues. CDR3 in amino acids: CASSQSTYRAETQYF. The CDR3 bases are TGTGCCAGCAGCCAATCCACGTACAGGGCAGAGACCCAGTACTTC.

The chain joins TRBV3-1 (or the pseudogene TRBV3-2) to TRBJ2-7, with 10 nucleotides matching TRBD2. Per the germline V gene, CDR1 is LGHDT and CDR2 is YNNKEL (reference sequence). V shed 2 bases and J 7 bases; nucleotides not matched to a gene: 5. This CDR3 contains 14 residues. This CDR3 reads CASSQQLAGSEQYF. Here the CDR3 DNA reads TGTGCCAGCAGCCAACAACTAGCGGGATCGGAGCAGTACTTC.

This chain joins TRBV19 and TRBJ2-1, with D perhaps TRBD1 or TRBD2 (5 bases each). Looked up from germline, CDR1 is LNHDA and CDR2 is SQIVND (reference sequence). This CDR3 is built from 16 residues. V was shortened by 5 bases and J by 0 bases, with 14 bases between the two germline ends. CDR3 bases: TGTGCCAGTAGTCGTAGCGCAGGGATCTCCTACAATGAGCAGTTCTTC. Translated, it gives CASSRSAGISYNEQFF. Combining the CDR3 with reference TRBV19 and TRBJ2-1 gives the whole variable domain DGGITQSPKYLFRKEGQNVTLSCEQNLNHDAMYWYRQDPGQGLRLIYYSQIVNDFQKGDIAEGYSVSREKKESFPLTVTSAQKNPTAFYLCASSRSAGISYNEQFFGPGTRLTVL.

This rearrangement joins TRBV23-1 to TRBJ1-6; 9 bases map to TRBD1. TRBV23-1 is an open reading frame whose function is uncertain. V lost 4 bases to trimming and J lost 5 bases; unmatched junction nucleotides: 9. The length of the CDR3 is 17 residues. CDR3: CASSLGSQGANNSPLHF. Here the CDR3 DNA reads TGCGCCAGCAGTCTCGGGTCACAGGGGGCTAATAATTCACCCCTCCACTTT.

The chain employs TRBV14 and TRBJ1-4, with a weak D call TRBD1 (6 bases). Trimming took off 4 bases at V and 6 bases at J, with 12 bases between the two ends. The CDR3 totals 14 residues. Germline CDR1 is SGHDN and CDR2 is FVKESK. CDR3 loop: CASSPTGWDEKLFF. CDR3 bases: TGTGCCAGCAGCCCCACAGGGTGGGATGAAAAACTGTTTTTT.

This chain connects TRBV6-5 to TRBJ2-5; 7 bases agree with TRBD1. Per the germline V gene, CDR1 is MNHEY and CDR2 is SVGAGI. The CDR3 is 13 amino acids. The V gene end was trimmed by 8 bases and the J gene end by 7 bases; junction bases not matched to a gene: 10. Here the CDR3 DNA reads TGTGCCAGCCAGGGACAGCCTTTTGGGACCCAGTACTTC. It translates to CASQGQPFGTQYF.

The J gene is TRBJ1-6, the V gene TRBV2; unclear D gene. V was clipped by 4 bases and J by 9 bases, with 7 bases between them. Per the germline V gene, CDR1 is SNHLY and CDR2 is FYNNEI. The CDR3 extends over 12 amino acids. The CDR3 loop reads CASSGWASPLHF. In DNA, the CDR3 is TGTGCCAGCAGTGGATGGGCTTCACCCCTCCACTTT.

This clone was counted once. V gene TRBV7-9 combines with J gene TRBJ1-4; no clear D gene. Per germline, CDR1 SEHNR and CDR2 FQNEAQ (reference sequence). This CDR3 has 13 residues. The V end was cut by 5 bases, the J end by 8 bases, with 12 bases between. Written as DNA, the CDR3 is TGTGCCAGCAGCCAAGGGAGGTTCGAAAAACTGTTTTTT. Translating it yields CASSQGRFEKLFF.

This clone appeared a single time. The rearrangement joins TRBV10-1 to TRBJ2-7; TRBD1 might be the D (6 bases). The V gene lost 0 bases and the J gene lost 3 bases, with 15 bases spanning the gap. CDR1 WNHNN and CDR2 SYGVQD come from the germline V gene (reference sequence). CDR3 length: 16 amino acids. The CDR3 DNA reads TGCGCCAGCAGTGAGTCGGTGACAGGACCCTTCTACGAGCAGTACTTC. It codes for CASSESVTGPFYEQYF.

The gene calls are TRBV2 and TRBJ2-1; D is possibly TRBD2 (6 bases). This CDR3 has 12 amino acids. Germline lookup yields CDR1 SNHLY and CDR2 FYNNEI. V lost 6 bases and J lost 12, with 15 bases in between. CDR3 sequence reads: CASSLGTDWQFF. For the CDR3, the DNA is TGTGCCAGCAGCCTCGGGACTGACTGGCAGTTCTTC.

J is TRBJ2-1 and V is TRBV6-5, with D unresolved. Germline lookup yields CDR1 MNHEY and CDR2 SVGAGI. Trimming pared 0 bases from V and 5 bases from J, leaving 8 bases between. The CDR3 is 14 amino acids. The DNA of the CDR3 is TGTGCCAGCAGTTACTCCCACGGAAACAATGAGCAGTTCTTC. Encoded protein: CASSYSHGNNEQFF.

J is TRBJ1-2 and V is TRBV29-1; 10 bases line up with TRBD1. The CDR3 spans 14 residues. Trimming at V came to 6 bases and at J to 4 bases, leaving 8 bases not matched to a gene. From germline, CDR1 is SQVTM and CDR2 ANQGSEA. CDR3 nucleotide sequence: TGCAGCGTGAGACGGGACAGGGGATCCTATGGCTACACCTTC. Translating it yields CSVRRDRGSYGYTF.

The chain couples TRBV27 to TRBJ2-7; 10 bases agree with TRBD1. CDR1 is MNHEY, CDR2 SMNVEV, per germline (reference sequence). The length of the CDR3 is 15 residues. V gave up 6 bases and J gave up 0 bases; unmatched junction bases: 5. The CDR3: CASSPDRGGSYEQYF. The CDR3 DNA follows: TGTGCCAGCAGCCCGGACAGGGGGGGCTCCTACGAGCAGTACTTC.

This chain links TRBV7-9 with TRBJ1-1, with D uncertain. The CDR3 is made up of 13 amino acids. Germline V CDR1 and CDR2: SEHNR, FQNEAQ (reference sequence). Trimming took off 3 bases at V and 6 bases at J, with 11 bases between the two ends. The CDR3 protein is CASSFSPPAEAFF. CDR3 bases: TGTGCCAGCAGCTTCAGTCCCCCCGCTGAAGCTTTCTTT.

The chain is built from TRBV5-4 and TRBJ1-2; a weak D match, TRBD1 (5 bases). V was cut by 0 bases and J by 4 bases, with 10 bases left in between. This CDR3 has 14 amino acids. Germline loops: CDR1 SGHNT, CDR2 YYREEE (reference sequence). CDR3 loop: CASSLAGGVYGYTF. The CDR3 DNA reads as TGTGCCAGCAGCTTGGCCGGGGGAGTCTATGGCTACACCTTC.

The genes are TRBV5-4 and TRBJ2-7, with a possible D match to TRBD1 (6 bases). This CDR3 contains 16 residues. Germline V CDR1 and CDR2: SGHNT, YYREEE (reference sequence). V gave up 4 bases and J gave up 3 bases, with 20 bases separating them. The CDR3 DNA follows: TGTGCCAGCAGCATACCTTCGCCGGGACAAGTCTACGAGCAGTACTTC. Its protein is CASSIPSPGQVYEQYF.

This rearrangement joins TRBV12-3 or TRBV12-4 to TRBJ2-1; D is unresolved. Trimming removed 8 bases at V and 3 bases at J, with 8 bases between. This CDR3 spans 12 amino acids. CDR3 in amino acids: CASLGFYNEQFF. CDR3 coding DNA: TGTGCCAGCTTGGGGTTCTACAATGAGCAGTTCTTC.

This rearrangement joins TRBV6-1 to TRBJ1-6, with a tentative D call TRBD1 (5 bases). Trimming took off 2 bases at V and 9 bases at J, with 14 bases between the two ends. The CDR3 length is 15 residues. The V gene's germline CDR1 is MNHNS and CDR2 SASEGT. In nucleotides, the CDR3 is TGTGCCAGCAGTGAATTAGTTTCGGGGGTTTCACCCCTCCACTTT. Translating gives CASSELVSGVSPLHF.